The 9 T cell receptor beta chains given below trace back to one sample, sequenced in a study of OX40 agonist ivuxolimab in advanced cancers. The repertoire was sequenced with immunoSEQ multiplex PCR; TCRdb's copy has only in-frame clones and lacks some. The table has about 24,000 clones, around nine tenths seen once; the top ten hold more than 9%. The specimen was CD4+ or CD8+ T cells sorted from blood, collected in a trial of the OX40 agonist ivuxolimab. The source of these receptors is an adult with an advanced solid tumor such as melanoma, head and neck, liver or kidney cancer.

The chain combines TRBV2 with TRBJ2-2; TRBD2 matches at 12 bases. The length of the CDR3 is 15 residues. V lost 4 bases to trimming and J lost 7 bases; unmatched junction nucleotides: 4. Per the germline V gene, CDR1 is SNHLY and CDR2 is FYNNEI. As DNA, the CDR3 is TGTGCCAGCAGTGGACTAGCGGGAGCGAGCGGGGAGCTGTTTTTT. It yields the protein CASSGLAGASGELFF. The variable domain in full, completed from reference TRBV2 and TRBJ2-2, reads EPEVTQTPSHQVTQMGQEVILRCVPISNHLYFYWYRQILGQKVEFLVSFYNNEISEKSEIFDDQFSVERPDGSNFTLKIRSTKLEDSAMYFCASSGLAGASGELFFGEGSRLTVL.

This rearrangement joins TRBV9 to TRBJ2-2, with D perhaps TRBD1 (5 bases). V was pared by 3 bases and J by 5 bases, with 11 bases between. This CDR3 contains 14 residues. Germline loops: CDR1 SGDLS, CDR2 YYNGEE. The CDR3 DNA follows: TGTGCCAGCAGCGCCCGGACACTTACCGGGGAGCTGTTTTTT. This codes for CASSARTLTGELFF. Supplemented by reference TRBV9 and TRBJ2-2, the full variable domain reads DSGVTQTPKHLITATGQRVTLRCSPRSGDLSVYWYQQSLDQGLQFLIQYYNGEERAKGNILERFSAQQFPDLHSELNLSSLELGDSALYFCASSARTLTGELFFGEGSRLTVL.

The chain combines TRBV14 with TRBJ1-3, with 8 bases that match TRBD1. The CDR3 has 16 amino acids. V dropped 4 bases and J dropped 4; count of bases not matched to a gene: 9. The germline V gene has CDR1 SGHDN and CDR2 FVKESK. In DNA, the CDR3 is TGTGCCAGCAGCCGAGTTGGACAGGGTAAAGGAAACACCATATATTTT. This encodes CASSRVGQGKGNTIYF. Full variable domain (rest looked up from reference TRBV14 and TRBJ1-3): EAGVTQFPSHSVIEKGQTVTLRCDPISGHDNLYWYRRVMGKEIKFLLHFVKESKQDESGMPNNRFLAERTGGTYSTLKVQPAELEDSGVYFCASSRVGQGKGNTIYFGEGSWLTVV.

The V gene is TRBV6-1, the J gene TRBJ1-5; D is undetermined. Germline V gene lookup returns CDR1 MNHNS and CDR2 SASEGT. Trimming left V 6 bases short and J 2 bases short, with 11 bases between. This CDR3 is 14 amino acids long. The CDR3 protein is CASRLVSGNQPQHF. The DNA of the CDR3 is TGTGCCAGCAGATTAGTTTCGGGCAATCAGCCCCAGCATTTT.

The chain links TRBV7-2 to TRBJ2-3; 8 positions match TRBD1. There are 15 residues in the CDR3. The J segment lost 5 bases and the V segment lost 7 bases, leaving 11 bases of the junction unmatched. Germline values: CDR1 SGHTA, CDR2 FQGNSA. CDR3 nucleotide sequence: TGTGCCAGCACCGGACAGGGACGGGTGGTAGATACGCAGTATTTT. Amino acids: CASTGQGRVVDTQYF.

The chain recombines TRBV28 with TRBJ1-5; TRBD1 agrees at 9 bases. This CDR3 spans 15 amino acids. After removal of 5 bases from V and 0 bases from J, the junction contained 2 bases not matched to a gene. From germline, CDR1 is MDHEN and CDR2 SYDVKM. In DNA, the CDR3 is TGTGCCAGCAGTAAGGGACAGGGTAGCAATCAGCCCCAGCATTTT. This encodes CASSKGQGSNQPQHF.

CDR3 nucleotides: TGTGCCTGGACCAGGAGAGAAGGAAACACCATATATTTT. It is translated as CAWTRREGNTIYF. This rearrangement joins TRBV30 to TRBJ1-3; D is unclear. CDR1 and CDR2 (germline): GTSNPN, SVGIG (reference sequence). The CDR3 is 13 amino acids. V was shortened by 4 bases and J by 4 bases, with 11 bases between the two germline ends.

The chain couples TRBV28 to TRBJ1-1; unclear D gene. The CDR3 loop spans 14 amino acids. With 5 bases removed from V and 6 bases from J, the gap between germline ends came to 16 bases. Germline CDR1 and CDR2: MDHEN and SYDVKM. CDR3 coding DNA: TGTGCCAGCAGTACACCCGATGATCGGGCTGAAGCTTTCTTT. Its translation: CASSTPDDRAEAFF. The full variable domain, with the rest looked up from reference TRBV28 and TRBJ1-1, is DVKVTQSSRYLVKRTGEKVFLECVQDMDHENMFWYRQDPGLGLRLIYFSYDVKMKEKGDIPEGYSVSREKKERFSLILESASTNQTSMYLCASSTPDDRAEAFFGQGTRLTVV.

The rearrangement uses TRBV18 and TRBJ2-5, with D unresolved. The CDR3 runs to 15 residues. Germline V gene lookup returns CDR1 KGHSH and CDR2 LQKENI. The ends were cut back, 5 bases at V and 5 bases at J, with 18 bases in the middle. This CDR3 reads CASSYSFAKSETQYF. DNA of the CDR3: TGTGCCAGCTCATATTCCTTCGCCAAATCTGAGACCCAGTACTTC.